One and the same sample provided the 16 T cell receptor beta chains below, sequenced in a study of blood T cell repertoires in COVID-19. Only in-frame clones appear in the TCRdb table, and some are missing; sequencing was by immunoSEQ multiplex PCR. The table has under 250,000 clones, approximately 91% seen once. Sequencing input: peripheral blood. The receptors stem from a man aged 50 or older with COVID-19, enrolled during active disease.

V is TRBV6-5 and J is TRBJ1-6; D unresolved. From germline, CDR1 is MNHEY and CDR2 SVGAGI. CDR3 length: 15 amino acids. The V and J ends lost 6 bases and 9 bases respectively, with 18 bases between them. CDR3 residues: CASSQPREHFSPLHF. In DNA form, the CDR3 reads TGTGCCAGCAGCCAACCCCGGGAACATTTTTCACCCCTCCACTTT.

CDR3 region: CASSLDLGGPYNEQFF. The CDR3 DNA reads TGTGCCAGCAGCTTGGATTTGGGGGGGCCCTACAATGAGCAGTTCTTC. The chain recombines TRBV5-8 with TRBJ2-1; a possible D gene is TRBD2 (7 bases). Trimming left V 0 bases short and J 2 bases short, with 12 bases between. This CDR3 has 16 amino acids. Looked up from germline, CDR1 is SGHTS and CDR2 is YDEGEE.

The gene calls are TRBV21-1 and TRBJ2-7; TRBD1 is taken as the D call from the table, unchecked against the DNA. TRBV21-1 is an annotated pseudogene. The CDR3 runs to 14 residues. The CDR3 nucleotides are TGTGCCAGCAGCAAAGGGGGGGACAGCTACGAGCAGTACTTC. Translating gives CASSKGGDSYEQYF.

This clone was counted between two and nine times. The J gene is TRBJ1-2, the V gene TRBV3-1 (or the pseudogene TRBV3-2), with D perhaps matching TRBD1 (5 bases). This CDR3 contains 13 residues. CDR1 and CDR2 from the germline V gene are LGHDT and YNNKEL (reference sequence). Trimming removed 2 bases at V and 10 bases at J, with 14 bases between. CDR3 amino acids: CASSQSAGSLYTF. As DNA, the CDR3 is TGTGCCAGCAGCCAATCGGCAGGGTCACTCTACACCTTC.

V gene TRBV5-6 combines with J gene TRBJ2-1, with 8 bases lining up with TRBD2. This CDR3 is 14 amino acids long. After removal of 3 bases from V and 5 bases from J, the junction contained 4 bases not matched to a gene. CDR1 SGHDT and CDR2 YYEEEE come from the germline V gene. The CDR3 loop reads CASSYSGIHNEQFF. The CDR3 DNA reads as TGTGCCAGCAGCTATAGCGGGATCCACAATGAGCAGTTCTTC.

The chain joins TRBV18 to TRBJ2-7; maybe TRBD1 (5 bases). V dropped 0 bases and J dropped 4 bases, with 13 bases sitting between them. Germline CDR1 is KGHSH and CDR2 is LQKENI. The CDR3 runs to 15 residues. CDR3 sequence reads: CASSPPAQGPYEQYF. The CDR3 DNA reads as TGTGCCAGCTCACCACCTGCCCAGGGCCCATACGAGCAGTACTTC.

Turning to this clone: At one end the junction does not follow the germline gene, possibly because of a read error. J is TRBJ2-3 and V is TRBV20-1; D remains ambiguous. This CDR3 is 8 amino acids long. The germline V gene encodes CDR1 DFQATT and CDR2 SNEGSKA (reference sequence). The CDR3, as DNA: TGCAGTGTACCAGGCCCATGGTTT. It encodes CSVPGPWF.

Turning to this clone: The junction does not match germline at one end; this may be a read error. This rearrangement joins TRBV2 to TRBJ1-6, with 7 bases that match TRBD1. Germline V gene data show CDR1 as SNHLY and CDR2 as FYNNEI. The CDR3 runs 14 residues. CDR3 in amino acids: CASREDRVGSPLHF. The CDR3, as DNA: TGTGCCAGCAGAGAAGACAGGGTAGGCTCACCCCTCCACTTT. Drawing the rest from reference TRBV2 and TRBJ1-6, the complete variable domain is EPEVTQTPSHQVTQMGQEVILRCVPISNHLYFYWYRQILGQKVEFLVSFYNNEISEKSEIFDDQFSVERPDGSNFTLKIRSTKLEDSAMYFCASREDRVGSPLHFGNGTRLTVT.

Notes on this clone: One end of the junction is discordant with germline, which a read error may explain. The rearrangement joins TRBV12-3 or TRBV12-4 to TRBJ1-2; no clear D. The CDR3 extends over 8 amino acids. CDR3 nucleotides: TGTGCCAGCAGTTTTCGAGGGTTC. Encoded protein: CASSFRGF.

The chain employs TRBV10-3 and TRBJ1-3; perhaps TRBD1 as D (6 bases). The V gene lost 2 bases and the J gene lost 0 bases, with 17 bases spanning the gap. CDR1 ENHRY and CDR2 SYGVKD come from the germline V gene. The CDR3 has 18 amino acids. CDR3 sequence reads: CAISEVGGPAGSGNTIYF. CDR3 DNA: TGTGCCATCAGTGAGGTGGGGGGGCCGGCTGGCTCTGGAAACACCATATATTTT.

This chain links TRBV10-1 with TRBJ1-4; D is ambiguous. CDR3 size: 15 residues. Germline lookup yields CDR1 WNHNN and CDR2 SYGVQD (reference sequence). Deletions cut 7 bases from V and 6 bases from J, with 18 bases between. The CDR3 DNA follows: TGCGCCAGCACGGGAGGGTGGGTAAAAGATGAAAAACTGTTTTTT. It translates to CASTGGWVKDEKLFF.

The chain links TRBV5-6 to TRBJ1-4; D call uncertain. Germline CDR1 SGHDT, CDR2 YYEEEE. CDR3 length: 14 amino acids. V lost 4 bases and J lost 8, with 15 bases in between. The CDR3 coding sequence is TGTGCCAGCAGCCCTAGTCCTTCCGCGGAAAAACTGTTTTTT. This codes for CASSPSPSAEKLFF.

The chain is built from TRBV3-1 (or the pseudogene TRBV3-2) and TRBJ2-3, with 14 positions matching TRBD2. The germline CDR1 and CDR2 sequences are LGHDT and YNNKEL (reference sequence). The CDR3 runs to 17 residues. V was clipped by 0 bases and J by 3 bases; unmatched bases: 2. CDR3 residues: CASSQDRLAGGTDTQYF. DNA for the CDR3: TGTGCCAGCAGCCAAGATCGACTAGCGGGAGGGACAGATACGCAGTATTTT.

This clone was picked up one time. The chain is built from TRBV5-6 and TRBJ1-2; D remains unclear. Germline CDR1 reads SGHDT; CDR2 reads YYEEEE. V lost 2 bases and J lost 2, with 19 bases in between. The CDR3 has 17 residues. The CDR3 bases are TGTGCCAGCAGCTTAGGAGGAGGTAGGAATCCGAACTATGGCTACACCTTC. Translation gives CASSLGGGRNPNYGYTF.

The J gene is TRBJ2-7, the V gene TRBV30, with a weak D call TRBD2 (5 bases). Deletions cut 2 bases from V and 2 bases from J, with 13 bases between. CDR1 is GTSNPN and CDR2 is SVGIG in the germline V gene (reference sequence). This CDR3 region has 14 residues. The CDR3 coding sequence is TGTGCCTGGAGTCGCGGAGGATCCGCCTACGAGCAGTACTTC. This codes for CAWSRGGSAYEQYF.

The V and J genes are TRBV19 and TRBJ2-2, with TRBD1 matching over 8 bases. Germline CDR1 reads LNHDA; CDR2 reads SQIVND (reference sequence). CDR3 length: 15 amino acids. The ends lost 7 bases at V and 6 bases at J; junction bases unmatched: 10. CDR3 amino acids: CASIQDRVAAGELFF. The CDR3 bases are TGTGCCAGTATACAGGACAGGGTCGCCGCCGGGGAGCTGTTTTTT.